This T cell receptor beta chain was recorded in a study of CD8 T cells in ankylosing spondylitis. Trimming removed 5 bases from V and 3 bases from J, with 14 bases in between. Germline V CDR1 and CDR2: MNHEY, SMNVEV (reference sequence). The CDR3 covers 15 residues. For TCR beta, libraries came from quantitative 5'-RACE with molecular barcodes. TCRdb passed the 5' RACE reads through MiXCR, listing each CDR3 protein once. The sample shows roughly 230,000 distinct CDR3 sequences, about 18% of them seen only once. Sequences were obtained from blood, either unsorted or a sorted T cell fraction (not recorded which). V is TRBV27 and J is TRBJ1-5, with D possibly being TRBD1 (6 bases). The clonotype originates from a male donor with ankylosing spondylitis or in good health (not recorded which). CDR3 region: CASSISGVLNQPQHF. The CDR3 DNA reads TGTGCCAGCAGTATCTCAGGGGTCCTCAATCAGCCCCAGCATTTT.